This entry lists 32 T cell receptor beta chains sequenced from one sample in a study of T cell repertoires in cytomegalovirus infection. TCRdb reanalysed the reads using MiXCR and keeps one entry per CDR3 protein. The table has 76,000 or so distinct CDR3 sequences, roughly 3.7% seen once. The sequenced sample consisted of PBMCs. These receptors were collected from a human donor in good health (CMV status not recorded). Some clones in this sample may be carry-over from other donors' samples.

This clonotype was observed many times. The chain combines TRBV20-1 with TRBJ2-7, with a possible D match to TRBD1 (6 bases). Germline CDR1 reads DFQATT; CDR2 reads SNEGSKA (reference sequence). The germline V and J ends were trimmed by 3 bases and 5 bases, with 20 bases remaining between them. This CDR3 comprises 15 residues. The DNA for the CDR3 is TGCAGTGCTAGCGGGGCCAGGGGTCTTCGCCACGAGCAGTACTTC. Encoded protein: CSASGARGLRHEQYF.

This clonotype was found many times. The chain has TRBV27 and TRBJ2-7; 9 bases agree with TRBD1. The CDR3 consists of 15 residues. V shed 0 bases and J 1 base; nucleotides not matched to a gene: 1. Germline CDR1 and CDR2: MNHEY and SMNVEV (reference sequence). The CDR3 protein is CASSLSGQGSYEQYF. CDR3 coding DNA: TGTGCCAGCAGTTTATCAGGACAGGGGTCCTACGAGCAGTACTTC.

This clonotype showed up many times. This chain joins TRBV7-2 and TRBJ2-4; 9 nucleotides align to TRBD1. The V and J ends lost 6 bases and 7 bases, in that order; junction bases with no gene match: 10. The CDR3 spans 15 residues. The germline gives CDR1 SGHTA, CDR2 FQGNSA. CDR3 sequence: CASSATGGSVNIQYF. CDR3 coding DNA: TGTGCCAGCAGTGCCACAGGGGGCTCGGTGAACATTCAGTACTTC.

This clonotype was seen ten or more times. The chain carries TRBV20-1 and TRBJ1-1; a possible D gene is TRBD1 (5 bases). Deletions cut 1 base from V and 0 bases from J, with 12 bases between. The CDR3 has 15 residues. Germline loops: CDR1 DFQATT, CDR2 SNEGSKA (reference sequence). CDR3 in amino acids: CSARGGTGLNTEAFF. CDR3 nucleotide sequence: TGCAGTGCTAGAGGGGGAACAGGACTGAACACTGAAGCTTTCTTT.

This clonotype was seen repeatedly, ten times or more. The chain couples TRBV15 to TRBJ1-5; no clear D. V lost 0 bases, J lost 7 bases, and 13 bases lay in between. This CDR3 spans 15 amino acids. Germline V gene sequence: CDR1 LNHNV, CDR2 YYDKDF (reference sequence). The CDR3 nucleotides read TGTGCCACCAGCAGAGATCGTTGGGGTGGGCAGCCCCAGCATTTT. Residues: CATSRDRWGGQPQHF. The variable domain in full, with the rest retrieved from reference TRBV15 and TRBJ1-5, is DAMVIQNPRYQVTQFGKPVTLSCSQTLNHNVMYWYQQKSSQAPKLLFHYYDKDFNNEADTPDNFQSRRPNTSFCFLDIRSPGLGDTAMYLCATSRDRWGGQPQHFGDGTRLSIL.

This clonotype was counted ten times or more. This chain's CDR3 is CAISETGGTGNTIYF. The CDR3 DNA reads TGTGCCATCAGTGAGACAGGAGGCACTGGAAACACCATATATTTT. This sequence joins TRBV10-3 and TRBJ1-3; a possible D gene is TRBD1 (5 bases). The CDR3 length is 15 residues. V lost 2 bases and J lost 2, with 10 bases in between. Germline V gene sequence: CDR1 ENHRY, CDR2 SYGVKD.

This clonotype was seen ten or more times. The rearrangement joins TRBV18 to TRBJ1-2; the D gene is possibly TRBD1 (6 bases). This CDR3 is built from 14 residues. CDR1 KGHSH and CDR2 LQKENI come from the germline V gene. V was clipped by 4 bases and J by 3 bases, with 12 bases between them. The CDR3 here is CASSQLQGDYGYTF. Written as DNA, the CDR3 is TGTGCCAGCTCACAGCTACAGGGAGACTATGGCTACACCTTC.

Many counts were recorded for this clonotype. The chain couples TRBV7-2 to TRBJ1-2, with a weak D call TRBD1 (5 bases). CDR1 is SGHTA and CDR2 is FQGNSA in the germline V gene. Trimming took off 4 bases at V and 2 bases at J, with 14 bases between the two ends. The CDR3 runs 15 residues. CDR3 sequence reads: CASSSDPGANYGYTF. The CDR3 bases are TGTGCCAGCAGCTCAGACCCCGGGGCCAACTATGGCTACACCTTC. Using reference TRBV7-2 and TRBJ1-2 for the parts outside the CDR3, the full variable domain is GAGVSQSPSNKVTEKGKDVELRCDPISGHTALYWYRQSLGQGLEFLIYFQGNSAPDKSGLPSDRFSAERTGGSVSTLTIQRTQQEDSAVYLCASSSDPGANYGYTFGSGTRLTVV.

The sample holds many counts of this clonotype. This sequence joins TRBV6-2 or TRBV6-3 and TRBJ2-3; D is ambiguous. V lost 0 bases and J 4 bases, leaving 17 bases between the germline ends. This CDR3 has 17 amino acids. The germline V gene has CDR1 MNHEY and CDR2 SVGEGT. CDR3 sequence reads: CASSYSNLLGRPDTQYF. The CDR3 DNA reads TGTGCCAGCAGTTACTCGAATCTTCTAGGACGCCCAGATACGCAGTATTTT.

The sample holds many counts of this clonotype. The chain is built from TRBV4-3 and TRBJ1-4, with TRBD1 matching 10 bases. Germline trimming cut 4 bases from V and 7 bases from J; bases unmatched to any gene: 3. The germline V gene encodes CDR1 LGHNA and CDR2 YSLEER. The CDR3 covers 14 residues. CDR3 coding DNA: TGCGCCAGCAGCCTCTGGACAGGGGGTGAAAAACTGTTTTTT. This gives the protein CASSLWTGGEKLFF.

In its sample, this clonotype was seen many times. The chain uses TRBV4-1 and TRBJ1-1; no clear D. Germline-derived CDR1 and CDR2 are MGHRA and YSYEKL. Trimming cost V 0 bases and J 2 bases, with 13 bases left between them. The CDR3 totals 16 residues. The chain's CDR3 is CASSQEFYRRNTEAFF. CDR3 bases: TGCGCCAGCAGCCAAGAATTTTATCGACGAAACACTGAAGCTTTCTTT.

This clonotype came up many times. V usage is TRBV19 and J usage is TRBJ1-5; possibly TRBD1 for D (6 bases). The CDR3 spans 16 residues. Germline V lookup: CDR1 LNHDA, CDR2 SQIVND (reference sequence). Deletions cut 3 bases from V and 7 bases from J, with 19 bases between. CDR3 amino acids: CASSMIWQGRKQPQHF. For the CDR3, the DNA is TGTGCCAGTAGTATGATTTGGCAGGGGAGAAAACAGCCCCAGCATTTT.

This clonotype was detected ten times or more. This rearrangement joins TRBV28 to TRBJ2-7; D is unclear. Germline assignment: CDR1 MDHEN and CDR2 SYDVKM. V lost 6 bases and J lost 0, with 15 bases in between. CDR3 size: 15 residues. The DNA of the CDR3 is TGTGCCAGCAGCCCCCGCGTCGCAAGCTCCTACGAGCAGTACTTC. Its protein product is CASSPRVASSYEQYF.

This clonotype has at least ten counts. The chain combines TRBV12-3 or TRBV12-4 with TRBJ2-1; D possibly corresponds to TRBD1 (5 bases). The V and J ends lost 6 bases and 2 bases respectively, with 11 bases between them. The CDR3 covers 14 residues. CDR3 region: CASSRQFPYNEQFF. The CDR3 nucleotides are TGTGCCAGCAGCCGACAGTTCCCCTACAATGAGCAGTTCTTC.

There are many counts of this clonotype. The rearrangement uses TRBV28 and TRBJ2-3; TRBD1 agrees at 8 bases. Germline trimming cut 5 bases from V and 6 bases from J; bases unmatched to any gene: 10. The CDR3 loop spans 15 amino acids. Germline values: CDR1 MDHEN, CDR2 SYDVKM. CDR3 coding DNA: TGTGCCAGCAGTGCAGGGGGCGGTCAAAGGGATACGCAGTATTTT. Translated, it gives CASSAGGGQRDTQYF.

This clonotype was detected ten times or more. This chain joins TRBV7-2 and TRBJ2-5, with D uncertain. CDR1 is SGHTA and CDR2 is FQGNSA in the germline V gene. Trimming left V 3 bases short and J 4 bases short, with 9 bases between. CDR3 length equals 13 residues. Written as DNA, the CDR3 is TGTGCCAGCAGCTTGCTGGGTACAGAGACCCAGTACTTC. As protein: CASSLLGTETQYF.

The chain joins TRBV28 to TRBJ2-7; D uncertain. Trimming took off 8 bases at V and 5 bases at J, with 16 bases between the two ends. Looked up from germline, CDR1 is MDHEN and CDR2 is SYDVKM. The CDR3 is made up of 13 amino acids. CDR3 in amino acids: CASRWAEPNEQYF. Here the CDR3 DNA reads TGTGCCAGCCGCTGGGCAGAACCTAACGAGCAGTACTTC.

This clonotype has ten or more counts. The genes are TRBV7-2 and TRBJ2-3; 8 bases fit TRBD1. CDR3 size: 16 residues. V trimming: 2 bases; J trimming: 2 bases; junction bases outside the gene matches: 6. Germline loops: CDR1 SGHTA, CDR2 FQGNSA. The CDR3 nucleotides read TGTGCCAGCAGCTTACAGGGGGCTTCCACCACAGATACGCAGTATTTT. It codes for CASSLQGASTTDTQYF. The variable domain in full, completed from reference TRBV7-2 and TRBJ2-3, reads GAGVSQSPSNKVTEKGKDVELRCDPISGHTALYWYRQSLGQGLEFLIYFQGNSAPDKSGLPSDRFSAERTGGSVSTLTIQRTQQEDSAVYLCASSLQGASTTDTQYFGPGTRLTVL.

There are many counts of this clonotype. The chain couples TRBV7-8 to TRBJ2-1, with D possibly being TRBD1 (5 bases). Trimming left V 6 bases short and J 4 bases short, with 16 bases between. Germline V gene sequence: CDR1 SGHVS, CDR2 FQNEAQ. The CDR3 extends over 15 amino acids. The CDR3 here is CASSQSGHGYNEQFF. Here the CDR3 DNA reads TGTGCCAGCAGTCAATCAGGGCACGGGTACAATGAGCAGTTCTTC.

Ten or more counts support this clonotype. This chain uses TRBV12-3 or TRBV12-4 with TRBJ2-1; D gene ambiguous. The V end lost 6 bases, the J end lost 1 base, and 7 bases lay between the germline ends. The CDR3 loop spans 13 amino acids. In nucleotides, the CDR3 is TGTGCCAGCAGCCCTCGGTCCTACAATGAGCAGTTCTTC. Translated, it gives CASSPRSYNEQFF.

This clonotype was counted at least ten times. The chain links TRBV29-1 to TRBJ2-5; 13 positions match TRBD2. CDR3 length: 14 amino acids. The V and J ends lost 4 bases and 2 bases, in that order; junction bases with no gene match: 1. From germline, CDR1 is SQVTM and CDR2 ANQGSEA. The CDR3 sequence is CSVGLAGGQETQYF. In nucleotides, the CDR3 is TGCAGCGTTGGACTAGCGGGGGGTCAAGAGACCCAGTACTTC.

By share, this clonotype counts as medium-sized. The V call is TRBV7-2, the J call TRBJ1-5, with TRBD1 matching over 7 bases. The J segment lost 4 bases and the V segment lost 4 bases, leaving 7 bases of the junction unmatched. The CDR3 is 15 residues long. Per the germline V gene, CDR1 is SGHTA and CDR2 is FQGNSA. CDR3 loop: CASSYGTARNQPQHF. CDR3 DNA: TGTGCCAGCAGCTATGGGACAGCTAGAAATCAGCCCCAGCATTTT.

This clonotype occurred many times. The chain couples TRBV6-1 to TRBJ2-7, with a weak D call TRBD1 (6 bases). From germline, CDR1 is MNHNS and CDR2 SASEGT. Deletions cut 10 bases from V and 0 bases from J, with 19 bases between. CDR3 length equals 15 residues. CDR3 in DNA: TGTGCCACCGAAGGGCTATACAGGGACTCCTACGAGCAGTACTTC. It codes for CATEGLYRDSYEQYF.

This clonotype was recorded many times. This sequence joins TRBV29-1 and TRBJ1-2, with D possibly matching TRBD1 (5 bases). CDR3 length equals 11 residues. Between the trimmed V and J ends, which lost 7 bases and 13 bases, there was a span of 19 bases. The germline V gene encodes CDR1 SQVTM and CDR2 ANQGSEA. The CDR3 DNA reads TGCAGCGCCTGCACCGGGACGGAGTGCACCTTC. This codes for CSACTGTECTF.

This clonotype was recorded at least ten times. This chain connects TRBV7-3 to TRBJ2-1, with 7 bases lining up with TRBD2. Germline trimming cut 2 bases from V and 4 bases from J; bases unmatched to any gene: 5. Per germline, CDR1 SGHTA and CDR2 FQGTGA. The CDR3 extends over 15 amino acids. This CDR3 is CASSLYPAGYNEQFF. CDR3 nucleotide sequence: TGTGCCAGCAGCTTATACCCAGCGGGGTACAATGAGCAGTTCTTC.

This clonotype was found many times. The chain couples TRBV20-1 to TRBJ1-1; tentatively, D is TRBD1 (6 bases). CDR3 size: 13 residues. Trimming removed 4 bases from V and 2 bases from J, with 11 bases in between. Germline CDR1 and CDR2: DFQATT and SNEGSKA (reference sequence). CDR3 sequence reads: CSAMTGGNTEAFF. The CDR3 bases are TGCAGTGCTATGACAGGAGGAAACACTGAAGCTTTCTTT.

Ten or more counts support this clonotype. This rearrangement joins TRBV7-2 to TRBJ1-2; possibly TRBD1 for D (6 bases). This CDR3 spans 16 amino acids. V lost 5 bases to trimming and J lost 0 bases, with 16 bases between them. Germline-derived CDR1 and CDR2 are SGHTA and FQGNSA. CDR3 loop: CASSRRGTQTNYGYTF. The CDR3 coding sequence is TGTGCCAGCAGCAGAAGGGGGACACAAACTAACTATGGCTACACCTTC.

This clonotype was observed many times. This chain connects TRBV20-1 to TRBJ2-7, with TRBD1 as a possible D gene (6 bases). Germline assignment: CDR1 DFQATT and CDR2 SNEGSKA (reference sequence). This CDR3 is 14 amino acids long. Trimming pared 5 bases from V and 0 bases from J, leaving 14 bases between. DNA of the CDR3: TGCAGTGCTGCCCGGACAGCGGACTCCTACGAGCAGTACTTC. As protein: CSAARTADSYEQYF.

This clonotype was recorded many times. The rearrangement uses TRBV5-6 and TRBJ1-6; D ambiguous. The CDR3 consists of 14 residues. CDR1 and CDR2 (germline): SGHDT, YYEEEE. V lost 0 bases and J lost 9, with 10 bases in between. As DNA, the CDR3 is TGTGCCAGCAGCTTGGAGAAGACGGTTTCACCCCTCCACTTT. Residues: CASSLEKTVSPLHF.

This clonotype was counted at least ten times. This chain links TRBV5-4 with TRBJ2-1; D is ambiguous. Trimming removed 5 bases from V and 8 bases from J, with 14 bases in between. The CDR3 loop spans 13 amino acids. The germline V gene has CDR1 SGHNT and CDR2 YYREEE (reference sequence). This CDR3 reads CASREAMIDEQFF. DNA for the CDR3: TGTGCCAGCAGAGAAGCCATGATCGATGAGCAGTTCTTC.

This clonotype was seen ten or more times. J is TRBJ2-1 and V is TRBV15; TRBD2 aligns across 10 bases. The CDR3 contains 14 residues. Germline CDR1 and CDR2: LNHNV and YYDKDF (reference sequence). V shed 6 bases, J shed 9 bases, and the junction held 8 bases outside the gene matches. The CDR3 here is CATSGILAGVEQFF. DNA of the CDR3: TGTGCCACCAGTGGCATTCTAGCGGGGGTTGAGCAGTTCTTC.

This clonotype was recorded many times. The J gene is TRBJ2-1, the V gene TRBV10-3; TRBD2 aligns across 11 bases. The CDR3 spans 15 residues. The V segment lost 6 bases and the J segment 4 bases; nucleotides outside the gene matches: 5. The germline V gene encodes CDR1 ENHRY and CDR2 SYGVKD. DNA for the CDR3: TGTGCCATCAGCCGACTAGCGGGGACTTACAATGAGCAGTTCTTC. This sequence encodes CAISRLAGTYNEQFF.